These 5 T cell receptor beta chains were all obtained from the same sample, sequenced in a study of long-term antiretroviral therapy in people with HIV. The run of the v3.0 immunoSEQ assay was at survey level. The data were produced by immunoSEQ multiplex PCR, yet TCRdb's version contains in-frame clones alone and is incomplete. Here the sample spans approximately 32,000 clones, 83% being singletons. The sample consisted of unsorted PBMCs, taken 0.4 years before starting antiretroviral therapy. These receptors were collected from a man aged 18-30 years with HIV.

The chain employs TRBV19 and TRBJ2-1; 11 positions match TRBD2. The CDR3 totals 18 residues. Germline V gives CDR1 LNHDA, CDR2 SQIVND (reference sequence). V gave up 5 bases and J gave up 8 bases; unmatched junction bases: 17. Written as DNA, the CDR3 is TGTGCCAGTAGTCCTGGGAGGGTAGCGGGAGGGCCGGGGGATGAGCAGTTCTTC. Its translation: CASSPGRVAGGPGDEQFF.

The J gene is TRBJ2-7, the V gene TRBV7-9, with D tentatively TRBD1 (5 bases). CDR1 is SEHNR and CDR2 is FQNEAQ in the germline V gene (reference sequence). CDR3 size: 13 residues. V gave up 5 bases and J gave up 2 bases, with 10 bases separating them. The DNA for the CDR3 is TGTGCCAGCAGCGCCGACAGACCCTACGAGCAGTACTTC. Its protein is CASSADRPYEQYF.

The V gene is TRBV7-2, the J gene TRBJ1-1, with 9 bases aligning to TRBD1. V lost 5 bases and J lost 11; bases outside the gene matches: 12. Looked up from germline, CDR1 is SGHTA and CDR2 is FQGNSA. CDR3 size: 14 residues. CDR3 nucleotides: TGTGCCAGCAGCCTCGAGCACAGGGGGCCCCGGGCTTTCTTT. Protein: CASSLEHRGPRAFF. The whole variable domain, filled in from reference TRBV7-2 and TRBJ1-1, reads GAGVSQSPSNKVTEKGKDVELRCDPISGHTALYWYRQSLGQGLEFLIYFQGNSAPDKSGLPSDRFSAERTGGSVSTLTIQRTQQEDSAVYLCASSLEHRGPRAFFGQGTRLTVV.

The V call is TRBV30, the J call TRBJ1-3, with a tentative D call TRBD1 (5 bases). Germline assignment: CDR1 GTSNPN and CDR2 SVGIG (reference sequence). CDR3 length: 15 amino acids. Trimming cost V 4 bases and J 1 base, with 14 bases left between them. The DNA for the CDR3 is TGTGCCTGGAAGGATCCAGGGTTGTCTGGAAACACCATATATTTT. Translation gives CAWKDPGLSGNTIYF.

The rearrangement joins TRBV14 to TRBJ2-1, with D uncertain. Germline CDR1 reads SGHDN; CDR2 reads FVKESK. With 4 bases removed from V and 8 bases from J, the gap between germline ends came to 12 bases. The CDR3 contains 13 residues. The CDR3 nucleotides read TGTGCCAGCAGCCTTGGCGCCGTCGATGAGCAGTTCTTC. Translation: CASSLGAVDEQFF.